This TCR beta chain came from a study of regulatory T cells in long-lasting Graves disease. Time point given: newly diagnosed GD, antithyroid drugs for less than 3 months. PBMC-derived RNA was used for the TCR library. It was an endocrinology department in Xi'an, China, that provided the patients. HTBI primers from iRepertoire and Arm-PCR of CDR3 regions yielded the TCR beta libraries. Each CDR3 protein gets one entry after TCRdb re-called the multiplex PCR reads with MiXCR. Of around 470,000 distinct CDR3 sequences in the sample, 14% are singletons; the top ten hold about 15%. The CDR3 loop spans 16 amino acids. Trimming shortened V by 6 bases and J by 0 bases, and 14 bases separated the two germline ends. The germline V gene encodes CDR1 MNHEY and CDR2 SMNVEV (reference sequence). In its sample, this clonotype was seen many times. Its antigen is unidentified. Whole-study results and caveats: Thyroid tissue was not sampled; only peripheral blood was. Limited sample numbers may have lowered accuracy.

This sample was also put to use in a study of T cells in Graves' hyperthyroidism and ophthalmopathy. That work adds: TCR CDR3 underwent first-round RT-PCR with the HTBI primer set.

V usage is TRBV27 and J usage is TRBJ1-4, with D perhaps TRBD1 (6 bases). Sequenced material: peripheral blood mononuclear cells (PBMCs), taken at new diagnosis, from a patient treated with antithyroid drugs. The sequence was obtained from a woman between 50 and 59 years old with Graves disease. CDR3 sequence reads: CASRLPRTATNEKLFF. The CDR3 DNA reads as TGTGCCAGCAGGCTCCCCCGGACAGCAACTAATGAAAAACTGTTTTTT.